These 32 T cell receptor beta chains were sequenced from one sample in a study of cytomegalovirus exposure and HLA in healthy donors. Generated by immunoSEQ multiplex PCR, the TCRdb table keeps only in-frame clones and is missing some. The sample holds about 130,000 clones; roughly nine tenths are singletons and the top ten take 1.2%. The source material was PBMCs. The source is a woman aged 18-29 years in good health and CMV-seronegative.

The rearrangement joins TRBV7-9 to TRBJ1-2, with 12 bases aligning to TRBD1. Germline-derived CDR1 and CDR2 are SEHNR and FQNEAQ (reference sequence). The CDR3 loop spans 15 amino acids. J was trimmed by 4 bases and V by 4 bases; bases with no gene match: 4. The CDR3: CASSSGQGAFYGYTF. In DNA, the CDR3 is TGTGCCAGCAGCTCGGGACAGGGGGCGTTCTATGGCTACACCTTC.

The rearrangement links TRBV25-1 to TRBJ2-7, with 7 bases fitting TRBD1. Germline CDR1 MGHDK, CDR2 SYGVNS. V was clipped by 1 base and J by 3 bases; unmatched bases: 3. The length of the CDR3 is 14 residues. CDR3 sequence reads: CASSEWAGGYEQYF. The CDR3 DNA sequence: TGTGCCAGCAGTGAATGGGCAGGGGGCTACGAGCAGTACTTC.

The sample holds one count of this clone. The chain couples TRBV9 to TRBJ1-5; 7 bases fit TRBD1. Germline V gene sequence: CDR1 SGDLS, CDR2 YYNGEE. Trimming took 4 bases from V and 5 from J; bases not matched to a gene: 9. CDR3 size: 15 residues. DNA of the CDR3: TGTGCCAGCAGCCCGTCGCAGGGGGTAGATCAGCCCCAGCATTTT. This gives the protein CASSPSQGVDQPQHF.

The V gene is TRBV4-1, the J gene TRBJ2-2, with D possibly TRBD1 on 5 matching bases. Germline V gives CDR1 MGHRA, CDR2 YSYEKL. There are 14 residues in the CDR3. V was trimmed by 4 bases and J by 3 bases, leaving 9 bases between them. The CDR3 DNA reads TGCGCCAGCAGCCGCCAGGGCGACACCGGGGAGCTGTTTTTT. It specifies CASSRQGDTGELFF.

In this sample, this clone turned up a few times. This sequence joins TRBV4-1 and TRBJ1-1, with TRBD1 as a possible D gene (6 bases). Germline V gene sequence: CDR1 MGHRA, CDR2 YSYEKL. V was clipped by 8 bases and J by 4 bases, with 14 bases between them. The CDR3 spans 13 residues. The CDR3 nucleotides read TGCGCCAGCCGCCCGATAGGGGGCACTGAAGCTTTCTTT. Translation: CASRPIGGTEAFF.

This chain uses TRBV7-9 with TRBJ1-1, with TRBD1 as a possible D gene (5 bases). This CDR3 has 15 amino acids. Looked up from germline, CDR1 is SEHNR and CDR2 is FQNEAQ (reference sequence). V lost 8 bases to trimming and J lost 4 bases, with 20 bases between them. The CDR3: CASEQGRGKGTEAFF. The CDR3, as DNA: TGTGCCAGCGAACAAGGGAGGGGAAAGGGCACTGAAGCTTTCTTT. The full variable domain, in which reference TRBV7-9 and TRBJ1-1 provide the parts outside the CDR3, is DTGVSQNPRHKITKRGQNVTFRCDPISEHNRLYWYRQTLGQGPEFLTYFQNEAQLEKSRLLSDRFSAERPKGSFSTLEIQRTEQGDSAMYLCASEQGRGKGTEAFFGQGTRLTVV.

V gene TRBV5-5 combines with J gene TRBJ1-2; 7 nucleotides align to TRBD1. The germline V gene has CDR1 SGHKS and CDR2 YYEKEE (reference sequence). Unmatched junction bases numbered 10, after V lost 4 bases and J lost 4 bases. The CDR3 contains 15 residues. CDR3 amino acids: CASSPTATGSYGYTF. CDR3 DNA: TGTGCCAGCAGCCCGACGGCGACAGGGAGCTATGGCTACACCTTC.

V and J are TRBV19 and TRBJ1-5, with D possibly TRBD1 on 6 matching bases. The CDR3 is 14 amino acids. V was pared by 4 bases and J by 4 bases, with 11 bases between. CDR1 and CDR2 (germline): LNHDA, SQIVND (reference sequence). CDR3 protein: CASSRQAKNQPQHF. CDR3 bases: TGTGCCAGTAGTAGACAGGCGAAAAATCAGCCCCAGCATTTT.

The DNA for the CDR3 is TGCGCCAGCAGCCAAGATTGGGCCTTTTCGCCGGGGACAGGAGCCTACGAGCAGTACTTC. It translates to CASSQDWAFSPGTGAYEQYF. This chain uses TRBV4-1 with TRBJ2-7; 8 bases map to TRBD1. The CDR3 covers 20 residues. With V trimmed by 0 bases and J by 2 bases, 18 bases remained unmatched. CDR1 and CDR2 (germline): MGHRA, YSYEKL.

The rearrangement links TRBV6-5 to TRBJ1-1; tentatively, D is TRBD1 (5 bases). This CDR3 is 15 amino acids long. CDR1 is MNHEY and CDR2 is SVGAGI in the germline V gene. Trimming pared 0 bases from V and 4 bases from J, leaving 12 bases between. CDR3: CASSYSGGGSTEAFF. CDR3 nucleotide sequence: TGTGCCAGCAGTTACTCTGGCGGGGGGAGCACTGAAGCTTTCTTT.

V is TRBV9 and J is TRBJ2-7; 9 positions match TRBD2. This CDR3 is built from 13 residues. Per germline, CDR1 SGDLS and CDR2 YYNGEE. Trimming removed 4 bases from V and 3 bases from J; junction bases left unmatched: 2. DNA for the CDR3: TGTGCCAGCAGCAAGACTAGCGGCTACGAGCAGTACTTC. Protein product: CASSKTSGYEQYF.

This clone has a single count. V usage is TRBV7-9 and J usage is TRBJ1-2, with 10 bases that match TRBD1. The CDR3 contains 16 residues. Germline V gives CDR1 SEHNR, CDR2 FQNEAQ (reference sequence). Trimming at V came to 4 bases and at J to 6 bases, leaving 11 bases not matched to a gene. CDR3 loop: CASSSGQGLRDHGYTF. The CDR3 bases are TGTGCCAGCAGCTCGGGACAGGGGCTCAGGGACCATGGCTACACCTTC.

This chain joins TRBV15 and TRBJ2-7; 7 bases are shared with TRBD1. V lost 5 bases, J lost 2 bases, and 6 bases stayed unmatched. The CDR3 has 14 residues. In germline, CDR1 is LNHNV, CDR2 YYDKDF (reference sequence). In DNA, the CDR3 is TGTGCCACCAGCGACCGAGGACAGGCCTACGAGCAGTACTTC. Protein product: CATSDRGQAYEQYF. Filled out from reference TRBV15 and TRBJ2-7, the complete variable domain reads DAMVIQNPRYQVTQFGKPVTLSCSQTLNHNVMYWYQQKSSQAPKLLFHYYDKDFNNEADTPDNFQSRRPNTSFCFLDIRSPGLGDTAMYLCATSDRGQAYEQYFGPGTRLTVT.

The gene calls are TRBV5-1 and TRBJ1-6, with 8 nucleotides matching TRBD1. This CDR3 spans 20 amino acids. Losses at the gene ends were 4 bases for V and 4 bases for J; bases not matched to a gene: 19. In germline, CDR1 is SGHRS, CDR2 YFSETQ. The chain's CDR3 is CASSRSVPGQDLMYNSPLHF. The CDR3 DNA reads as TGCGCCAGCAGCCGATCCGTCCCGGGACAGGATCTGATGTATAATTCACCCCTCCACTTT.

This CDR3 reads CASRYTGGSWNQPQHF. The CDR3 DNA reads TGTGCCAGCAGATATACAGGGGGCTCTTGGAATCAGCCCCAGCATTTT. The chain recombines TRBV27 with TRBJ1-5; 9 positions agree with TRBD1. Germline values: CDR1 MNHEY, CDR2 SMNVEV (reference sequence). V lost 6 bases to trimming and J lost 4 bases; unmatched junction nucleotides: 10. CDR3 length: 16 amino acids.

This clone has at least ten counts. V usage is TRBV6-1 and J usage is TRBJ2-1, with TRBD2 matching over 11 bases. Germline V lookup: CDR1 MNHNS, CDR2 SASEGT. Losses at the gene ends were 2 bases for V and 5 bases for J; bases not matched to a gene: 2. This CDR3 spans 15 amino acids. In DNA form, the CDR3 reads TGTGCCAGCAGTGAACCGACTAGCGGGAACAATGAGCAGTTCTTC. Amino acid sequence: CASSEPTSGNNEQFF.

The chain recombines TRBV6-4 with TRBJ2-1, with D perhaps matching TRBD2 (5 bases). Germline loops: CDR1 MRHNA, CDR2 SNTAGT. V lost 2 bases, J lost 12 bases, and 11 bases lay in between. This CDR3 is built from 12 residues. Here the CDR3 reads CASSDPGVRQFF. The CDR3 coding sequence is TGTGCCAGCAGTGACCCCGGGGTAAGGCAGTTCTTC.

The chain has TRBV11-2 and TRBJ1-2, with D unclear. The CDR3 runs to 17 residues. With 1 base removed from V and 3 bases from J, the gap between germline ends came to 18 bases. The germline CDR1 and CDR2 sequences are SGHAT and FQNNGV. Here the CDR3 reads CASSLAMETGGDYGYTF. The CDR3 nucleotides are TGTGCCAGCAGCTTAGCGATGGAAACGGGTGGTGACTATGGCTACACCTTC.

The J gene is TRBJ2-3, the V gene TRBV4-1; 9 nucleotides line up with TRBD2. J was trimmed by 7 bases and V by 1 base; bases with no gene match: 9. This CDR3 spans 16 amino acids. Germline CDR1 is MGHRA and CDR2 is YSYEKL. The CDR3 nucleotides are TGCGCCAGCAGCCAAGTATTGCGGGGGGGGATATATACGCAGTATTTT. It codes for CASSQVLRGGIYTQYF.

The J gene is TRBJ2-1, the V gene TRBV5-1, with 8 bases that match TRBD2. J was trimmed by 0 bases and V by 0 bases; bases with no gene match: 5. CDR1 and CDR2 from the germline V gene are SGHRS and YFSETQ. This CDR3 has 17 amino acids. The CDR3 region has the DNA TGCGCCAGCAGCTTGGCGAGCGGGGGTTACTCCTACAATGAGCAGTTCTTC. Translating gives CASSLASGGYSYNEQFF.

V and J are TRBV7-2 and TRBJ1-2; a possible D gene is TRBD1 (5 bases). Trimming took off 1 base at V and 5 bases at J, with 11 bases between the two ends. CDR3 length: 14 amino acids. Germline V CDR1 and CDR2: SGHTA, FQGNSA. The CDR3 sequence is CASSLVNTGYGYTF. CDR3 DNA: TGTGCCAGCAGCTTAGTGAACACAGGATATGGCTACACCTTC.

The chain couples TRBV27 to TRBJ2-3; D might be TRBD1 (6 bases). The CDR3 sequence is 14 residues long. The germline CDR1 and CDR2 sequences are MNHEY and SMNVEV (reference sequence). V was clipped by 2 bases and J by 1 base, with 7 bases between them. The CDR3 is CASSLQGRTDTQYF. CDR3 DNA sequence: TGTGCCAGCAGTTTACAGGGGCGCACAGATACGCAGTATTTT.

In its sample, this clone was seen once. V usage is TRBV6-5 and J usage is TRBJ1-2; D gene unclear. Germline V gives CDR1 MNHEY, CDR2 SVGAGI. CDR3 length equals 15 residues. V was clipped by 2 bases and J by 0 bases, with 10 bases between them. DNA of the CDR3: TGTGCCAGCAGTTACGAAGGAGTAGCTAACTATGGCTACACCTTC. Protein sequence: CASSYEGVANYGYTF.

The chain employs TRBV11-2 and TRBJ1-6; TRBD1 might be the D (6 bases). Germline CDR1 and CDR2: SGHAT and FQNNGV. Between the trimmed V and J ends, which lost 5 bases and 10 bases, there was a span of 15 bases. This CDR3 region has 14 residues. CDR3 residues: CASSRTGLGSPLHF. For the CDR3, the DNA is TGTGCCAGCAGCCGAACAGGGCTCGGATCACCCCTCCACTTT.

V usage is TRBV7-9 and J usage is TRBJ1-1; tentative D call: TRBD1 (5 bases). Germline assignment: CDR1 SEHNR and CDR2 FQNEAQ (reference sequence). Trimming cost V 4 bases and J 1 base, with 19 bases left between them. The CDR3 has 17 amino acids. The CDR3 region has the DNA TGTGCCAGCAGCTCTCTCCAACGGGGGTGGGGGAACACTGAAGCTTTCTTT. Protein product: CASSSLQRGWGNTEAFF.

The rearrangement uses TRBV11-3 and TRBJ2-5; 9 positions match TRBD2. The CDR3 runs to 16 residues. V shed 3 bases and J 5 bases; nucleotides not matched to a gene: 10. Looked up from germline, CDR1 is SGHNT and CDR2 is YENEEA. The CDR3 is CASSLGASGVEETQYF. CDR3 nucleotide sequence: TGTGCCAGCAGCTTGGGGGCTAGCGGGGTGGAGGAGACCCAGTACTTC.

The rearrangement joins TRBV6-5 to TRBJ1-2; 9 bases align to TRBD1. The CDR3 length is 15 residues. The V segment lost 2 bases and the J segment 6 bases; nucleotides outside the gene matches: 7. Germline loops: CDR1 MNHEY, CDR2 SVGAGI. CDR3 region: CASSYRDRVEDGYTF. CDR3 DNA sequence: TGTGCCAGCAGTTACCGGGACAGGGTTGAGGATGGCTACACCTTC.

J is TRBJ2-7 and V is TRBV7-9; TRBD2 is a possible D gene (5 bases). Germline V gene data show CDR1 as SEHNR and CDR2 as FQNEAQ (reference sequence). CDR3 size: 14 residues. V gave up 1 base and J gave up 3 bases, with 10 bases separating them. The CDR3 spells CASSLGMGSYEQYF. The CDR3 region has the DNA TGTGCCAGCAGCTTAGGAATGGGGAGCTACGAGCAGTACTTC.

The chain's CDR3 is CASSEDSGGGNTIYF. CDR3 in DNA: TGTGCCAGCAGTGAAGATTCAGGGGGAGGAAACACCATATATTTT. The V and J genes are TRBV6-1 and TRBJ1-3, with 7 bases fitting TRBD1. V was clipped by 1 base and J by 4 bases; unmatched bases: 4. From germline, CDR1 is MNHNS and CDR2 SASEGT. The CDR3 is made up of 15 amino acids.

The gene calls are TRBV27 and TRBJ2-1; 8 nucleotides line up with TRBD1. V lost 4 bases and J lost 4; bases outside the gene matches: 12. The CDR3 length is 17 residues. The germline gives CDR1 MNHEY, CDR2 SMNVEV (reference sequence). As DNA, the CDR3 is TGTGCCAGCAGTTCTGGGACAGGTCTATCACGGTACAATGAGCAGTTCTTC. Its protein product is CASSSGTGLSRYNEQFF.

The chain uses TRBV5-1 and TRBJ2-7, with 10 bases that match TRBD1. Unmatched junction bases numbered 4, after V lost 7 bases and J lost 6 bases. CDR1 is SGHRS and CDR2 is YFSETQ in the germline V gene. CDR3 length: 12 amino acids. CDR3 sequence: CASGRDRGEQYF. The CDR3, as DNA: TGCGCCAGCGGGAGGGACAGGGGCGAGCAGTACTTC.

The rearrangement uses TRBV11-2 and TRBJ1-4; D is unresolved. In germline, CDR1 is SGHAT, CDR2 FQNNGV. The CDR3 extends over 13 amino acids. Trimming stripped 5 bases from V and 4 bases from J, with 8 bases between. CDR3 DNA: TGTGCCAGCAGCCGACTGGGTAATGAAAAACTGTTTTTT. Its protein product is CASSRLGNEKLFF.